A selection of T cell receptor beta chains follows, all from one sample in a study of T cells in Graves' hyperthyroidism and ophthalmopathy. TCRdb used MiXCR to reprocess the multiplex PCR reads, holding one entry per CDR3 protein. The sample carries 500,000 to 600,000 distinct CDR3 sequences, 40% to 55% recorded once. The sequenced sample consisted of peripheral blood or thyroid tissue (not recorded which). The receptors were gathered from an adult woman with Graves' disease, either hyperthyroidism or ophthalmopathy (not recorded which). CDR3s include the opening cysteine and the closing phenylalanine or tryptophan. Fields, in order: clone size, J gene, V gene, D gene, CDR3 DNA, CDR3 protein. A D gene is named only where the DNA matches it firmly. Size tells how often a clone was seen (once, few, many) or the class of an expanded clone, and some rows leave it out.

clone_size: many
j_call: TRBJ1-5
v_call: TRBV7-9
d_call: NA
cdr3_nt: TGTGCCAGCAGTCTAGGGGACACCTCGTCGGGTCAGCCCCAGCATTTT
cdr3_aa: CASSLGDTSSGQPQHF

clone_size: many
j_call: TRBJ2-7
v_call: TRBV5-1
d_call: NA
cdr3_nt: TGCGCCAGCAGCTTGGGACGGGGGCCAAGGCGGGAGTCCTACGAGCAGTACTTC
cdr3_aa: CASSLGRGPRRESYEQYF

clone_size: few
j_call: TRBJ2-5
v_call: TRBV12-3/TRBV12-4
d_call: TRBD1
cdr3_nt: TGTGCCAGCACCGACAGGGGTCGCGAGACCCAGTACTTC
cdr3_aa: CASTDRGRETQYF

clone_size: many
j_call: TRBJ1-5
v_call: TRBV5-1
d_call: NA
cdr3_nt: TGCGCCAGCAGCTTGGGGGGCGCGTCTGAACAGCCCCAGCATTTT
cdr3_aa: CASSLGGASEQPQHF

clone_size: NA
j_call: TRBJ2-1
v_call: TRBV10-3
d_call: NA
cdr3_nt: TGTGCCATCAGCGCTAGAGACAATGAGCAGTTCTTC
cdr3_aa: CAISARDNEQFF

clone_size: few
j_call: TRBJ1-3
v_call: TRBV12-3/TRBV12-4
d_call: NA
cdr3_nt: TGTGCCAGCGAGTCTGGCAACACCATATATTTT
cdr3_aa: CASESGNTIYF

clone_size: many
j_call: TRBJ2-5
v_call: TRBV24-1
d_call: NA
cdr3_nt: TGTGCCACCAGTGAGAACGAGAATCCAAAAGAGACCCAGTACTTC
cdr3_aa: CATSENENPKETQYF

clone_size: few
j_call: TRBJ2-7
v_call: TRBV4-2
d_call: NA
cdr3_nt: TGTGCCAGCAGCCAAGACGGGACCGCAAACTACGAGCAGTACTTC
cdr3_aa: CASSQDGTANYEQYF

clone_size: once
j_call: TRBJ1-2
v_call: TRBV7-9
d_call: NA
cdr3_nt: NA
cdr3_aa: CASRGDAGKEKLFFGYTF

clone_size: many
j_call: TRBJ2-5
v_call: TRBV29-1
d_call: NA
cdr3_nt: TGCAGCGTTGGTAGGAGAGACCATCTATCTCAGTACTTC
cdr3_aa: CSVGRRDHLSQYF

clone_size: many
j_call: TRBJ2-7
v_call: TRBV5-1
d_call: NA
cdr3_nt: TGCGCCAGCAGCTTCGAACAGGGCTACGAGCAGTACTTC
cdr3_aa: CASSFEQGYEQYF

clone_size: NA
j_call: TRBJ2-5
v_call: TRBV7-8
d_call: NA
cdr3_nt: TGTGCCAGCAGCTTATTTGGGGAGGCGGAGACCCAGTACTTC
cdr3_aa: CASSLFGEAETQYF

clone_size: many
j_call: TRBJ1-4
v_call: TRBV7-9
d_call: NA
cdr3_nt: TGTGCCAGCAGCCGTGGAACTGCCTCTAATGAAAAACTGTTTTTT
cdr3_aa: CASSRGTASNEKLFF

clone_size: few
j_call: TRBJ1-2
v_call: TRBV28
d_call: NA
cdr3_nt: TGTGCCAGCAGTCTCTCTAGAGGGGGATATGGCTACACCTTC
cdr3_aa: CASSLSRGGYGYTF

clone_size: NA
j_call: TRBJ2-5
v_call: TRBV12-3/TRBV12-4
d_call: NA
cdr3_nt: TGTGCCAGCAGTGGGGACGAGACCCAGTACTTC
cdr3_aa: CASSGDETQYF

clone_size: many
j_call: TRBJ1-1
v_call: TRBV25-1
d_call: NA
cdr3_nt: TGTGCCAGCAGTGTGGAAGGGGAGAACACTGAAGCTTTCTTT
cdr3_aa: CASSVEGENTEAFF

clone_size: NA
j_call: TRBJ1-2
v_call: TRBV24-1
d_call: TRBD1
cdr3_nt: TGTGCCACCAGTGATACTACAGGGGTGCACTATGGCTACACCTTC
cdr3_aa: CATSDTTGVHYGYTF

clone_size: NA
j_call: TRBJ2-2
v_call: TRBV13
d_call: NA
cdr3_nt: TGTGCCAGCTTAGGGCCAAACACCGGGGAGCTGTTTTTT
cdr3_aa: CASLGPNTGELFF

clone_size: NA
j_call: TRBJ1-1
v_call: TRBV20-1
d_call: TRBD1
cdr3_nt: TGCAGTGCCCTACCATGGGACAGACCGAACACTGAAGCTTTCTTT
cdr3_aa: CSALPWDRPNTEAFF

clone_size: many
j_call: TRBJ1-5
v_call: TRBV4-1
d_call: NA
cdr3_nt: TGCGCCAGCAGCCAAGAGGACTGGGGGAAAAATCAGCCCCAGCATTTT
cdr3_aa: CASSQEDWGKNQPQHF

clone_size: NA
j_call: TRBJ2-6
v_call: TRBV29-1
d_call: NA
cdr3_nt: TGCAGCTTTGGGGGCTCTGGGGCCAACGTCCTGACTTTC
cdr3_aa: CSFGGSGANVLTF

clone_size: NA
j_call: TRBJ2-7
v_call: TRBV19
d_call: TRBD2
cdr3_nt: TGTGCCAGTAGTAAGTCGGCGGGAGACGAGCAGTACTTC
cdr3_aa: CASSKSAGDEQYF

clone_size: many
j_call: TRBJ2-7
v_call: TRBV10-3
d_call: NA
cdr3_nt: TGTGCCATCCGGCAGGGCCTCTCCTACGAGCAGTACTTC
cdr3_aa: CAIRQGLSYEQYF

clone_size: many
j_call: TRBJ2-5
v_call: TRBV5-1
d_call: NA
cdr3_nt: TGCGCCAGCAGCTCACAACCATCTAGCGCGCAACAAGAGACCCAGTACTTC
cdr3_aa: CASSSQPSSAQQETQYF

clone_size: once
j_call: TRBJ2-7
v_call: TRBV7-9
d_call: TRBD1
cdr3_nt: TGTGCCAGCAGTTTTGAGGGCACAGGGGATCCCCACGAGCAGTACTTC
cdr3_aa: CASSFEGTGDPHEQYF

clone_size: few
j_call: TRBJ2-5
v_call: TRBV24-1
d_call: NA
cdr3_nt: TGTGCCACCAGTGACCTCCGGGACCGGTGGGAGACCCAGTACTTC
cdr3_aa: CATSDLRDRWETQYF

clone_size: NA
j_call: TRBJ2-6
v_call: TRBV11-2
d_call: NA
cdr3_nt: TGTGCCAGCAGCCCCAGGTGGGGGGCCAACGTCCTGACTTTC
cdr3_aa: CASSPRWGANVLTF

clone_size: many
j_call: TRBJ2-7
v_call: TRBV12-3/TRBV12-4
d_call: NA
cdr3_nt: TGTGCCAGCAGTTTATGGGGGCGGGCCAGCTCCTACGAGCAGTACTTC
cdr3_aa: CASSLWGRASSYEQYF

clone_size: many
j_call: TRBJ2-7
v_call: TRBV29-1
d_call: TRBD2
cdr3_nt: TGCAGCGTTCTCCTAGCGGGAGGGCCTATGTACGAGCAGTACTTC
cdr3_aa: CSVLLAGGPMYEQYF

clone_size: many
j_call: TRBJ1-1
v_call: TRBV2
d_call: NA
cdr3_nt: TGTGCCAGCAGCATCCCGGACGTGTGGGAGCCGAACACTGAAGCTTTCTTT
cdr3_aa: CASSIPDVWEPNTEAFF

clone_size: NA
j_call: TRBJ1-5
v_call: TRBV28
d_call: NA
cdr3_nt: TGTGCCAGCAGTTTAAATGGACCGACAGAATGTCAGCCCCAGCATTTT
cdr3_aa: CASSLNGPTECQPQHF

clone_size: many
j_call: TRBJ1-3
v_call: TRBV11-2
d_call: TRBD1
cdr3_nt: TGTGCCAGCACTATTATACCCGGGACAGTCTCTGGAAACACCATATATTTT
cdr3_aa: CASTIIPGTVSGNTIYF

clone_size: NA
j_call: TRBJ2-2
v_call: TRBV28
d_call: TRBD2
cdr3_nt: TGTGCCACCGGGACTAGCGGACACACCGGGGAGCTGTTTTTT
cdr3_aa: CATGTSGHTGELFF

clone_size: many
j_call: TRBJ2-3
v_call: TRBV5-5
d_call: NA
cdr3_nt: TGTGCCAGCAGCTTGGATGTGTCAGATACGCAGTATTTT
cdr3_aa: CASSLDVSDTQYF

clone_size: NA
j_call: TRBJ1-2
v_call: TRBV29-1
d_call: NA
cdr3_nt: TGCAGCGTTGAAAGGTCAGATAACTATGGCTACACCTTC
cdr3_aa: CSVERSDNYGYTF

clone_size: few
j_call: TRBJ2-7
v_call: TRBV10-3
d_call: NA
cdr3_nt: TGTGCCATCAGCACAGGGAACTACGAGCAGTACTTC
cdr3_aa: CAISTGNYEQYF

clone_size: many
j_call: TRBJ1-2
v_call: TRBV27
d_call: TRBD1
cdr3_nt: TGTGCCAGCAGTCCCGGGACAGGGGCCTCCTATGGCTACACCTTC
cdr3_aa: CASSPGTGASYGYTF

clone_size: many
j_call: TRBJ1-2
v_call: TRBV14
d_call: NA
cdr3_nt: TGTGCCAGCAGCCAAGATCGTGGGACGGGGGGCGTTTTTAGCTACACCTTC
cdr3_aa: CASSQDRGTGGVFSYTF

clone_size: NA
j_call: TRBJ2-7
v_call: TRBV4-1
d_call: TRBD2
cdr3_nt: TGCGCCAGCAGCCAAGAAATTCCCCGCGGGGGGACCTACGAGCAGTACTTC
cdr3_aa: CASSQEIPRGGTYEQYF

clone_size: NA
j_call: TRBJ2-1
v_call: TRBV27
d_call: NA
cdr3_nt: TGTGCCAGCAGTTTAGGGCTGGGGGTAATTTATGAGCAGTTCTTC
cdr3_aa: CASSLGLGVIYEQFF

clone_size: NA
j_call: TRBJ2-2
v_call: TRBV7-9
d_call: TRBD2
cdr3_nt: TGTGCCAGCAGCCCCCCTAGCGGGAGGGCCCTCGGGGAGCTGTTTTTT
cdr3_aa: CASSPPSGRALGELFF

clone_size: NA
j_call: TRBJ1-4
v_call: TRBV20-1
d_call: NA
cdr3_nt: TGCAGTGCTAGAGAGGGGGGGAGGGAAACTGTTTTT
cdr3_aa: CSAREGGRETVF

clone_size: NA
j_call: TRBJ2-2
v_call: TRBV14
d_call: NA
cdr3_nt: TGTGCCAGCAGCGCCGCGGGGCTACCTGACACCGGGGAGCTGTTTTTT
cdr3_aa: CASSAAGLPDTGELFF

clone_size: many
j_call: TRBJ1-5
v_call: TRBV20-1
d_call: TRBD1
cdr3_nt: TGCAGTGCCATTCCACGTAAGACAGGGGCCTATCAGCCCCAGCATTTT
cdr3_aa: CSAIPRKTGAYQPQHF

clone_size: NA
j_call: TRBJ2-5
v_call: TRBV13
d_call: NA
cdr3_nt: TGTGCCAGCAGCCTGGGTCCCGGACGGGAGACCCAGTACTTC
cdr3_aa: CASSLGPGRETQYF

clone_size: NA
j_call: TRBJ1-5
v_call: TRBV19
d_call: NA
cdr3_nt: TGTGCCAGTAGCACCTCGGGACTGAGCAATCAGCCCCAGCATTTT
cdr3_aa: CASSTSGLSNQPQHF

clone_size: many
j_call: TRBJ1-5
v_call: TRBV4-1
d_call: NA
cdr3_nt: TGCGCCAGCAGCCCCCTGCTAAAGGGCAGCCTCAATCAGCCCCAGCATTTT
cdr3_aa: CASSPLLKGSLNQPQHF

clone_size: NA
j_call: TRBJ1-5
v_call: TRBV7-9
d_call: NA
cdr3_nt: TGTGCCGGCAGCTTAGGCAGGGATCAGCCCCAGCATTTT
cdr3_aa: CAGSLGRDQPQHF